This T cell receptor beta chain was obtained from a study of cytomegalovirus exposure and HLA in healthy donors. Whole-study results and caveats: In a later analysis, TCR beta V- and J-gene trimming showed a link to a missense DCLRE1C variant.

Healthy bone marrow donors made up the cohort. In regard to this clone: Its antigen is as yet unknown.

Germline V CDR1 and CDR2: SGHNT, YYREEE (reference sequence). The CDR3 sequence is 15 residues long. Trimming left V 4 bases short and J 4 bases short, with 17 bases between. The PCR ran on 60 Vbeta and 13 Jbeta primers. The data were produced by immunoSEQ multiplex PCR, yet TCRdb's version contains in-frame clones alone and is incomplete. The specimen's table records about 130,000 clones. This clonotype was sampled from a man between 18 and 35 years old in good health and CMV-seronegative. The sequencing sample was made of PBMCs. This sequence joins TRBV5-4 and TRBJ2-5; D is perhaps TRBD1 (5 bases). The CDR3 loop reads CASSRNPGLVETQYF. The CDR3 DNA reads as TGTGCCAGCAGCCGAAATCCAGGGTTGGTAGAGACCCAGTACTTC.